The table lists the clone carrying this T cell receptor (beta chain) with a few counts. The antigen is not known. The data originate from a study of T cells after yellow fever vaccination. Findings and limits, study-wide: Most clones from primary vaccination were detected again post-booster (almost 98% CD4, 88% CD8). Abundant clonotypes from the bulk population could have been carried over as contaminants into FACS-sorted repertoires.

TCRdb used MiXCR to reprocess the 5' RACE reads, holding one entry per CDR3 protein. The sample records hundreds of thousands of distinct CDR3 sequences, 12% being singletons. The origin of this receptor is a man between 25 and 39 years old who received the YFV17D yellow fever vaccine. This material consisted of PBMCs, taken on the day of the yellow fever booster vaccination.

CDR3 loop: CASSVSGAGGSYNEQFF. CDR3 DNA: TGTGCCAGCAGCGTTAGCGGGGCGGGAGGGTCCTACAATGAGCAGTTCTTC. This chain links TRBV9 with TRBJ2-1; 9 nucleotides agree with TRBD2. J was trimmed by 1 base and V by 2 bases; bases with no gene match: 7. The germline V gene encodes CDR1 SGDLS and CDR2 YYNGEE. This CDR3 is built from 17 residues.